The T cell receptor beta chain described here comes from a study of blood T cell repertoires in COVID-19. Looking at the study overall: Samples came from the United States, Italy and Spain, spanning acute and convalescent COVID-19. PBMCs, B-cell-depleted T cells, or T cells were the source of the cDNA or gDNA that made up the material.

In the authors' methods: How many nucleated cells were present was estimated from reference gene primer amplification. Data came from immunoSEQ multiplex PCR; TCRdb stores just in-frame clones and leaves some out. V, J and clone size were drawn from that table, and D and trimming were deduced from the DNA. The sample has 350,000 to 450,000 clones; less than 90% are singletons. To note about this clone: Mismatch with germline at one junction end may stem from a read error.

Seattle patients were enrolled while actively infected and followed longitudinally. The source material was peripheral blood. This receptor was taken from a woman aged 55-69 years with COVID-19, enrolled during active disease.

The CDR3 DNA sequence: TGTGCCAATAGTAATACGGGGAGCACAGATACGCAGTATTTT. Translating gives CANSNTGSTDTQYF. The V gene is TRBV19, the J gene TRBJ2-3; a possible D gene is TRBD2 (5 bases). Germline V gene lookup returns CDR1 LNHDA and CDR2 SQIVND (reference sequence). CDR3 length equals 14 residues. The entire variable domain, with the rest obtained from reference TRBV19 and TRBJ2-3, is as follows: DGGITQSPKYLFRKEGQNVTLSCEQNLNHDAMYWYRQDPGQGLRLIYYSQIVNDFQKGDIAEGYSVSREKKESFPLTVTSAQKNPTAFYLCANSNTGSTDTQYFGPGTRLTVL.